The 3 T cell receptor beta chains listed next were all sequenced from one sample in a study of blood T cells in healthy people across ages. A second PCR of 7 to 11 cycles used a sample-barcoded 5' primer and a J-beta primer mix. TCRdb processed the 5' RACE reads anew with MiXCR; each CDR3 protein has one entry. The top ten clones hold about 19% of a sample with 650,000 to 800,000 distinct CDR3 sequences, roughly 44% of them seen once. Sequenced input: blood. The receptors here all came from a man in his sixties in good health.

The table lists this clonotype with many counts. The V gene is TRBV29-1, the J gene TRBJ2-1; D may be TRBD1 (6 bases). V lost 8 bases to trimming and J lost 6 bases, with 20 bases between them. Germline-derived CDR1 and CDR2 are SQVTM and ANQGSEA. This CDR3 contains 14 residues. CDR3 in amino acids: CSIIRTDEPNEQFF. The CDR3 DNA is TGCAGCATAATAAGGACAGACGAACCCAATGAGCAGTTCTTC.

The chain joins TRBV20-1 to TRBJ2-1; no clear D. The length of the CDR3 is 15 residues. Germline CDR1 reads DFQATT; CDR2 reads SNEGSKA (reference sequence). Deletions cut 0 bases from V and 7 bases from J, with 16 bases between. The CDR3 nucleotides are TGCAGTGCTAGAGACGACCTCAGGAGTTTAAATGAGCAGTTCTTC. Its protein product is CSARDDLRSLNEQFF.

Here the CDR3 DNA reads TGTGCCAGCAGTTTAGCAGCGTCTCAGCCCCAGCATTTT. It specifies CASSLAASQPQHF. V gene TRBV12-3 or TRBV12-4 combines with J gene TRBJ1-5; no clear D gene. This CDR3 contains 13 residues. Trimming removed 0 bases at V and 6 bases at J, with 6 bases between.